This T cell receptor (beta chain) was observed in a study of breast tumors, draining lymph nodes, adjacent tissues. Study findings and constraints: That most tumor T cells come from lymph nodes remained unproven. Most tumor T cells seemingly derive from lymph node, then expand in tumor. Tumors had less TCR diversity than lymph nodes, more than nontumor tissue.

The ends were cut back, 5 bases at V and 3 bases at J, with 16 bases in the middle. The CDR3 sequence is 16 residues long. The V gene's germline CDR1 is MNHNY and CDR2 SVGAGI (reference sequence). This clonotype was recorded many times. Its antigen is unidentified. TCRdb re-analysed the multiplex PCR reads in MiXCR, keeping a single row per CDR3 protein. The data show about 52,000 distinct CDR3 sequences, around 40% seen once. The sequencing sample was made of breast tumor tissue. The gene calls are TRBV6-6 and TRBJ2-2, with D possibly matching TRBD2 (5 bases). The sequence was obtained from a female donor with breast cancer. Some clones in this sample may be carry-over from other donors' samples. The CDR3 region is CASSGLGKRDTGELFF. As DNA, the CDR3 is TGTGCCAGCAGTGGATTAGGGAAGAGGGACACCGGGGAGCTGTTTTTT.